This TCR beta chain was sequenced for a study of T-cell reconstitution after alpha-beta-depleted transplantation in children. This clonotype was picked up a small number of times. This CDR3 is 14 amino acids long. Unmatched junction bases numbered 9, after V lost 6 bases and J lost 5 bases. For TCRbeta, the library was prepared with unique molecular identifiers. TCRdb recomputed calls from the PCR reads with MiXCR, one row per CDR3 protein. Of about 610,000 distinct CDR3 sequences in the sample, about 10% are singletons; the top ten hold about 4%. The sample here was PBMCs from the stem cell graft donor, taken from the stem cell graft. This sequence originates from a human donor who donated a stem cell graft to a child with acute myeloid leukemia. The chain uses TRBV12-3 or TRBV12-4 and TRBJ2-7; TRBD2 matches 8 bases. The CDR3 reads CASRPGTSRHEQYF. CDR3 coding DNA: TGTGCCAGCAGGCCCGGGACTAGTCGCCACGAGCAGTACTTC.